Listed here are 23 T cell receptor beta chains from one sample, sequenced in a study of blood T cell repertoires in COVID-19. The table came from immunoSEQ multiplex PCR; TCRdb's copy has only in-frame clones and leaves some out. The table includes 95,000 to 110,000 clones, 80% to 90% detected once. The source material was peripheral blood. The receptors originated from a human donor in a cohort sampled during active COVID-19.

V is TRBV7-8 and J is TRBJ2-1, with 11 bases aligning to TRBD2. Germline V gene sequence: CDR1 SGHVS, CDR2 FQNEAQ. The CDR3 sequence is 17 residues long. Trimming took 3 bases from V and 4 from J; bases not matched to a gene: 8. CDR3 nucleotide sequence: TGTGCCAGCAGCTTGTTTCCCGGGACTAGCGGATACAATGAGCAGTTCTTC. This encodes CASSLFPGTSGYNEQFF.

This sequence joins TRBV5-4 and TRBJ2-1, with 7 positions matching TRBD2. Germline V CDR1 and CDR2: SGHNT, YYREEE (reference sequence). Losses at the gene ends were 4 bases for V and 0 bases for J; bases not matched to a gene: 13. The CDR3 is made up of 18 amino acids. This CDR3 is CASSGTPSGGSSYNEQFF. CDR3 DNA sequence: TGTGCCAGCAGCGGTACCCCTAGCGGCGGGAGCTCCTACAATGAGCAGTTCTTC. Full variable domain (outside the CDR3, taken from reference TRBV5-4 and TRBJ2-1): ETGVTQSPTHLIKTRGQQVTLRCSSQSGHNTVSWYQQALGQGPQFIFQYYREEENGRGNFPPRFSGLQFPNYSSELNVNALELDDSALYLCASSGTPSGGSSYNEQFFGPGTRLTVL.

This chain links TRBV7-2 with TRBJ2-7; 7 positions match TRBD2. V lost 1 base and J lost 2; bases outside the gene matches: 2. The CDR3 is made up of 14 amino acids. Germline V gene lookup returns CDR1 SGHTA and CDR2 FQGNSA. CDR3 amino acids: CASSLGGRAYEQYF. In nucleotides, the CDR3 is TGTGCCAGCAGCTTAGGGGGGAGGGCCTACGAGCAGTACTTC.

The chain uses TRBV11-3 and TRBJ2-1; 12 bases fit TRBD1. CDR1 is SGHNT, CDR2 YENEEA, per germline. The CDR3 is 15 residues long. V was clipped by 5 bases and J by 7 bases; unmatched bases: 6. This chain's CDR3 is CASSARDRGLNEQFF. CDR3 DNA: TGTGCCAGCAGCGCCCGGGACAGGGGGCTAAATGAGCAGTTCTTC.

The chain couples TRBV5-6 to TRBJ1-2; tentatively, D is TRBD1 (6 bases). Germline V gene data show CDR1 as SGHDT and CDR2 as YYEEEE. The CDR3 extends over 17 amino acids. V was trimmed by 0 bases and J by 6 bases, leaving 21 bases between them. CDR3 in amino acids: CASSLAGGPTRGDGYTF. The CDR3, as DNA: TGTGCCAGCAGCTTGGCCGGGGGGCCCACCAGAGGGGATGGCTACACCTTC.

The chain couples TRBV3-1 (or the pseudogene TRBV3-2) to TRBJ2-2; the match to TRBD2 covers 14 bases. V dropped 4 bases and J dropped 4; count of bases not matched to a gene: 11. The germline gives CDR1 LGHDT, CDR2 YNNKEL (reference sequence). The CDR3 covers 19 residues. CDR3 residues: CASSPGTSGSLPGTGELFF. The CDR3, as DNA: TGTGCCAGCAGCCCCGGGACTAGCGGGAGTCTCCCGGGCACCGGGGAGCTGTTTTTT.

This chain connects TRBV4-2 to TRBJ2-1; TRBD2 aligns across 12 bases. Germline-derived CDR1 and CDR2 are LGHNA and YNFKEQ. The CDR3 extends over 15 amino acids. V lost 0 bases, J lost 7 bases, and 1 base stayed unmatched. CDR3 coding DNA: TGTGCCAGCAGCCAAGATGGGACTAGCGGGAATGAGCAGTTCTTC. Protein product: CASSQDGTSGNEQFF.

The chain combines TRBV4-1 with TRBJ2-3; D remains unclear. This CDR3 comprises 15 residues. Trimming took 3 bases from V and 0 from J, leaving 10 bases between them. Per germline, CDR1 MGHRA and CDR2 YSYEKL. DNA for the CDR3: TGCGCCAGCAGCCAGGCTAGTCAGAGCACAGATACGCAGTATTTT. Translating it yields CASSQASQSTDTQYF.

The CDR3 DNA follows: TGTGCCAGCTCGGACACCTTCTCCTACGAGCAGTACTTC. Amino acid sequence: CASSDTFSYEQYF. The chain recombines TRBV6-6 with TRBJ2-7; a possible D gene is TRBD1 (5 bases). Germline V gives CDR1 MNHNY, CDR2 SVGAGI (reference sequence). Trimming took off 8 bases at V and 0 bases at J, with 11 bases between the two ends. CDR3 length: 13 residues.

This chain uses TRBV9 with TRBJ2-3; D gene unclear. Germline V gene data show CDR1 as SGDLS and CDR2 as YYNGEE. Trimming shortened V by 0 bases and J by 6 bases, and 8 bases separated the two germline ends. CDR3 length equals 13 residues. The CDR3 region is CASSVGLGDTQYF. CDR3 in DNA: TGTGCCAGCAGCGTAGGGCTAGGCGATACGCAGTATTTT. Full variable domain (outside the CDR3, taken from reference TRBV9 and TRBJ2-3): DSGVTQTPKHLITATGQRVTLRCSPRSGDLSVYWYQQSLDQGLQFLIQYYNGEERAKGNILERFSAQQFPDLHSELNLSSLELGDSALYFCASSVGLGDTQYFGPGTRLTVL.

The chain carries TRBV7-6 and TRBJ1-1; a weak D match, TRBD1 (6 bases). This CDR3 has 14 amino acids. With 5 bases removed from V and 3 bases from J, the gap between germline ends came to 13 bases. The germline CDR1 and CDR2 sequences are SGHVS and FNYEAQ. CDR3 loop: CASSTLPGDTEAFF. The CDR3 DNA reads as TGTGCCAGCAGCACCTTACCAGGGGACACTGAAGCTTTCTTT.

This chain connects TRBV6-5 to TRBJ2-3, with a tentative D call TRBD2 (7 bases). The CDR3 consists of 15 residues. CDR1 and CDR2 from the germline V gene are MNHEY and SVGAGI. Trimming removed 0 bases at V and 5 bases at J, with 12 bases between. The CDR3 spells CASSYSGGLGDTQYF. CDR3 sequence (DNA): TGTGCCAGCAGTTACTCGGGGGGGCTTGGAGATACGCAGTATTTT.

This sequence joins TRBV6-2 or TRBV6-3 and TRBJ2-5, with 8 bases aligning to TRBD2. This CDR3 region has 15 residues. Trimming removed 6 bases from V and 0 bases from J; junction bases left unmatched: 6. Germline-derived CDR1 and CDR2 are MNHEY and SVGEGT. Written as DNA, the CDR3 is TGTGCCAGCAGCTTTAGCGGGACAAACCAAGAGACCCAGTACTTC. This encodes CASSFSGTNQETQYF.

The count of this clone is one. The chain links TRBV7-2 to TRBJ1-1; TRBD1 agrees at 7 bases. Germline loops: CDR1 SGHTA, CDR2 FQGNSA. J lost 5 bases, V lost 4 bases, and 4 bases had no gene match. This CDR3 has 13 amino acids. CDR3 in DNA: TGTGCCAGCAGCTCCCGACAGGGTACTGAAGCTTTCTTT. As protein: CASSSRQGTEAFF.

CDR3 loop: CARAGRRNAGELFF. As DNA, the CDR3 is TGTGCCAGAGCAGGGAGGAGAAACGCCGGGGAGCTGTTTTTT. The J gene is TRBJ2-2, the V gene TRBV2, with TRBD2 as a possible D gene (6 bases). The CDR3 has 14 amino acids. V was cut by 9 bases and J by 6 bases, with 17 bases left in between. Germline CDR1 and CDR2: SNHLY and FYNNEI.

CDR3 loop: CASSPDWNTEAFF. CDR3 nucleotide sequence: TGTGCCAGCAGTCCCGACTGGAACACTGAAGCTTTCTTT. The chain joins TRBV25-1 to TRBJ1-1; D remains unclear. Germline-derived CDR1 and CDR2 are MGHDK and SYGVNS. V lost 5 bases to trimming and J lost 1 base, with 8 bases between them. This CDR3 is built from 13 residues.

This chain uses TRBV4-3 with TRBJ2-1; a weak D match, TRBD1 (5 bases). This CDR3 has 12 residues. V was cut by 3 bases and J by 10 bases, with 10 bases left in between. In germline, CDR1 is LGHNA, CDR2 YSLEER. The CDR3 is CASSHRQGEQFF. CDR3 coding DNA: TGCGCCAGCAGCCACCGTCAGGGAGAGCAGTTCTTC.

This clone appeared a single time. The CDR3 is CASSLDGGGTDTQYF. DNA for the CDR3: TGTGCCAGCAGCTTAGACGGGGGGGGCACAGATACGCAGTATTTT. The genes are TRBV11-3 and TRBJ2-3, with TRBD2 matching over 8 bases. In germline, CDR1 is SGHNT, CDR2 YENEEA. The CDR3 is made up of 15 amino acids. With 0 bases clipped from V and 1 base from J, the junction kept 0 bases outside the gene matches.

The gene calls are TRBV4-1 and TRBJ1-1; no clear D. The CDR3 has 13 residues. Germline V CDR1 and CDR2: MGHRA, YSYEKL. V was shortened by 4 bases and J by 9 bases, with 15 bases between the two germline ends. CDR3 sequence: CASSPTRSEKAFF. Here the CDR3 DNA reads TGCGCCAGCAGCCCGACGAGATCGGAGAAAGCTTTCTTT.

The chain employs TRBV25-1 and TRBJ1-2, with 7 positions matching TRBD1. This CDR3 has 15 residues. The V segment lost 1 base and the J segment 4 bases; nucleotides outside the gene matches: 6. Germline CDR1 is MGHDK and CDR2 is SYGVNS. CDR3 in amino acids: CASSESDRVGYGYTF. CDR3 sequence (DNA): TGTGCCAGCAGTGAATCCGACAGGGTCGGCTATGGCTACACCTTC.

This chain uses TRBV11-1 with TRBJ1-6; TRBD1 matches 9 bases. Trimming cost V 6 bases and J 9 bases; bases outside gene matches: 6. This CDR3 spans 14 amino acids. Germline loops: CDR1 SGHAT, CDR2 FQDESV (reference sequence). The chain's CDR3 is CASRHGQGSSPLHF. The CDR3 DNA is TGTGCCAGCAGGCACGGACAGGGGAGTTCACCCCTCCACTTT.

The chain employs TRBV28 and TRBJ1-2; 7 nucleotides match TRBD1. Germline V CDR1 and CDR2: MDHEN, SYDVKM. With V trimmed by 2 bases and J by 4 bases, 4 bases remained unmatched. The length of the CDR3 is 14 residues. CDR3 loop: CASSLRQGAYGYTF. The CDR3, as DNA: TGTGCCAGCAGTTTAAGACAGGGAGCCTATGGCTACACCTTC.

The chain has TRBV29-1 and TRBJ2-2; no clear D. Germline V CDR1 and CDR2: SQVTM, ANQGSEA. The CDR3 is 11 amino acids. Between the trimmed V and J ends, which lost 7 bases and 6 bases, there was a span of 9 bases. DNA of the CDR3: TGCAGCGCAATAATCGCCGGGGAGCTGTTTTTT. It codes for CSAIIAGELFF.